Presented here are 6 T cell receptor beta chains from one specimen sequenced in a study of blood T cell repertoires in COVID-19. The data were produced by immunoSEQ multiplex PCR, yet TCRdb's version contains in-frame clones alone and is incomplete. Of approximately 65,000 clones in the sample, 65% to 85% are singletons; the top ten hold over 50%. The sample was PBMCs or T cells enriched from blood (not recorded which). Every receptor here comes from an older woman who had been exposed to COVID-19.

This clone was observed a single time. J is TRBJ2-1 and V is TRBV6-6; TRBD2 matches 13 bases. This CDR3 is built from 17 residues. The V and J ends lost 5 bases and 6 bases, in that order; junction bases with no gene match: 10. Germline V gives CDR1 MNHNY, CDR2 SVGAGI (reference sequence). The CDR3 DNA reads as TGTGCCAGCAGTCCATCTGGACTAGCGGGAGTGACCAATGAGCAGTTCTTC. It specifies CASSPSGLAGVTNEQFF.

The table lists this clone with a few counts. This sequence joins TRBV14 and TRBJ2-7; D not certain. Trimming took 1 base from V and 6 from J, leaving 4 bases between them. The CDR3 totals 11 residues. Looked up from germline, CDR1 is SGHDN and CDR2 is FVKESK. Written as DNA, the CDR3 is TGTGCCAGCAGCCAAGCGGTCGAGCAGTACTTC. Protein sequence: CASSQAVEQYF.

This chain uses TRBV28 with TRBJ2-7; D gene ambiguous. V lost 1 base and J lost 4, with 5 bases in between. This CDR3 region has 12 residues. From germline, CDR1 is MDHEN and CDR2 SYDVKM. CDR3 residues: CASSLFSYEQYF. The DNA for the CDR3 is TGTGCCAGCAGTTTATTTAGTTACGAGCAGTACTTC. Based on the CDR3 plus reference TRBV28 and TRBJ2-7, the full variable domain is DVKVTQSSRYLVKRTGEKVFLECVQDMDHENMFWYRQDPGLGLRLIYFSYDVKMKEKGDIPEGYSVSREKKERFSLILESASTNQTSMYLCASSLFSYEQYFGPGTRLTVT.

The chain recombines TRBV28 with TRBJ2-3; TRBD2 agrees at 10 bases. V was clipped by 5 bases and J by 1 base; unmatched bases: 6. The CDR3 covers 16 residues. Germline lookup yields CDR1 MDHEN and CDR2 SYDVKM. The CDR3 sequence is CASSQAGTSGTDTQYF. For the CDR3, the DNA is TGTGCCAGCAGTCAAGCCGGGACTAGCGGCACAGATACGCAGTATTTT.

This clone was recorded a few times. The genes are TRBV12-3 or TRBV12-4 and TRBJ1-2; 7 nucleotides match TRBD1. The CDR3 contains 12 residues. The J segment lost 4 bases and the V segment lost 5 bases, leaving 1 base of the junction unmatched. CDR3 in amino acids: CASSPGGYGYTF. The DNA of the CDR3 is TGTGCCAGCAGTCCAGGGGGCTATGGCTACACCTTC.

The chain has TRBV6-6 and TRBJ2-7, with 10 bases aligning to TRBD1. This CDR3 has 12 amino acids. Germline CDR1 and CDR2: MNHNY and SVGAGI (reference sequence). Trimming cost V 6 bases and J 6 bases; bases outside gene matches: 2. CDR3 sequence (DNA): TGTGCCAGCAGCGACAGGGGGCGCGAGCAGTACTTC. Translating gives CASSDRGREQYF.